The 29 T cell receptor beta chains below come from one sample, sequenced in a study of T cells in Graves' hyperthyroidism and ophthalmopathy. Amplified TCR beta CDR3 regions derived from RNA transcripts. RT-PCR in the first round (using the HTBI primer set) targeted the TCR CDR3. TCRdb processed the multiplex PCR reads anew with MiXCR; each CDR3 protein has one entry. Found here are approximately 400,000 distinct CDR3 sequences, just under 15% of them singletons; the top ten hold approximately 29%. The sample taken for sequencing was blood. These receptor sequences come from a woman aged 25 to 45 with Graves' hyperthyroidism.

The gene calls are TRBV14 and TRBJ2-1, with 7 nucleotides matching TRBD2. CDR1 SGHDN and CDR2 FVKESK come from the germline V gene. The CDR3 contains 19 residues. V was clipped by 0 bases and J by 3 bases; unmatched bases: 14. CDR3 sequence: CASSQDWVGGGRNYNEQFF. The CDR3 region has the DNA TGTGCCAGCAGCCAAGATTGGGTTGGGGGGGGGAGGAACTACAATGAGCAGTTCTTC.

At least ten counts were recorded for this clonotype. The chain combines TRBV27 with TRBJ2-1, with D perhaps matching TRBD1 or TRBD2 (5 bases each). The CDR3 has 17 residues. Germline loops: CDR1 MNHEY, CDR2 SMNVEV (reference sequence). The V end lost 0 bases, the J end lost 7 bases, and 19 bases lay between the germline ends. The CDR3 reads CASSLSKGQGPINEQFF. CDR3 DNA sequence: TGTGCCAGCAGTTTATCGAAGGGCCAGGGACCAATAAATGAGCAGTTCTTC.

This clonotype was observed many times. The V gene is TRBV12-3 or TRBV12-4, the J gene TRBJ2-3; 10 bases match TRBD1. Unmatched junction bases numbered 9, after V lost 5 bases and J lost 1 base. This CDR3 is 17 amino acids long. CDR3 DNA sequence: TGTGCCAGCAGTCTCGGGACAGGGGTGGCACGCACAGATACGCAGTATTTT. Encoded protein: CASSLGTGVARTDTQYF.

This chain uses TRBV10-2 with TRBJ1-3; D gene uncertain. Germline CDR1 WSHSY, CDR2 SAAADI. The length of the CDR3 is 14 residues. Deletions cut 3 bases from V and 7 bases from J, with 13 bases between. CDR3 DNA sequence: TGCGCCAGCAGTGATCGACAAAGCGGGAACACCATATATTTT. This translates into CASSDRQSGNTIYF.

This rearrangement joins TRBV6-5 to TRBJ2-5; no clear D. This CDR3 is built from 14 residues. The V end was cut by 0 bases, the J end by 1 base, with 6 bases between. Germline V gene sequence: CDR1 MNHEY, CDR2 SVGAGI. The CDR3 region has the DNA TGTGCCAGCAGTTACTCAAGTATCCAAGAGACCCAGTACTTC. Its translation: CASSYSSIQETQYF.

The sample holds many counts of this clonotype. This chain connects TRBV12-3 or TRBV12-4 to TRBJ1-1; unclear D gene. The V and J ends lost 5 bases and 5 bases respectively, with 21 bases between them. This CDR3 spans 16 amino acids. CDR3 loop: CASSPRRGRGGTEAFF. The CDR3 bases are TGTGCCAGCAGTCCACGTAGAGGCCGGGGAGGAACTGAAGCTTTCTTT.

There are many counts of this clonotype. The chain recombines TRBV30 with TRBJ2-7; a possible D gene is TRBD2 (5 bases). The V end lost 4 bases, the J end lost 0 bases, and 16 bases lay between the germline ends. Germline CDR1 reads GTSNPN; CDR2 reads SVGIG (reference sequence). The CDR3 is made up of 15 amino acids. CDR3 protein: CAWTPGLGNSYEQYF. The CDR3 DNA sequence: TGTGCCTGGACCCCTGGACTCGGGAACTCCTACGAGCAGTACTTC. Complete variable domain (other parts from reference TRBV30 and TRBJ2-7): SQTIHQWPATLVQPVGSPLSLECTVEGTSNPNLYWYRQAAGRGLQLLFYSVGIGQISSEVPQNLSASRPQDRQFILSSKKLLLSDSGFYLCAWTPGLGNSYEQYFGPGTRLTVT.

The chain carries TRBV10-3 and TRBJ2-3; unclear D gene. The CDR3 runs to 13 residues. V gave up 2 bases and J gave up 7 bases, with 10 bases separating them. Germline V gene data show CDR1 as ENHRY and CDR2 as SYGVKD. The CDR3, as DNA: TGTGCCATCAGTGAGCCACCGGCCCATACGCAGTATTTT. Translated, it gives CAISEPPAHTQYF.

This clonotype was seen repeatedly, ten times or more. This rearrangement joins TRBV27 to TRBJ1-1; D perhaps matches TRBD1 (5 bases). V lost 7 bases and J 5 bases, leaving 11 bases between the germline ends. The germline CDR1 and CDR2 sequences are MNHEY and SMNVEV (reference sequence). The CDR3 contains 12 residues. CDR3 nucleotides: TGTGCCAGCACCGACTGGGGGACTGAAGCTTTCTTT. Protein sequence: CASTDWGTEAFF.

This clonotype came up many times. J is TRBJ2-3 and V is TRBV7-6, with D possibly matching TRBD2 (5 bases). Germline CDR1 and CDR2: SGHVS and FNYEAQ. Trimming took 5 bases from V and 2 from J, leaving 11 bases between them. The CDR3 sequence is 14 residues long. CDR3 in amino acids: CASSPDYNTDTQYF. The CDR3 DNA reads TGTGCCAGCAGCCCAGACTACAACACAGATACGCAGTATTTT.

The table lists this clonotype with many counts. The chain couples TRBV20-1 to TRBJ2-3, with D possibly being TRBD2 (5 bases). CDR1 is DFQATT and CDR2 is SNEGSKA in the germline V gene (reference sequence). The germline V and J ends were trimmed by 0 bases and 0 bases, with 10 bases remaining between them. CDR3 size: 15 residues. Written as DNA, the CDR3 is TGCAGTGCTAGAGATTGGAGGACTAGCACAGATACGCAGTATTTT. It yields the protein CSARDWRTSTDTQYF.

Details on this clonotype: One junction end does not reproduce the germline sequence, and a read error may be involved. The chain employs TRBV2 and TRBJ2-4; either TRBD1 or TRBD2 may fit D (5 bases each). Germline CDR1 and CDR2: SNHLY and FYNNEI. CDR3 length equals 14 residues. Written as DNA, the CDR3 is TGTGCCAGCAGTTCGGCAGGGAGTGGGAACATTCCGTACTTC. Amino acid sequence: CASSSAGSGNIPYF.

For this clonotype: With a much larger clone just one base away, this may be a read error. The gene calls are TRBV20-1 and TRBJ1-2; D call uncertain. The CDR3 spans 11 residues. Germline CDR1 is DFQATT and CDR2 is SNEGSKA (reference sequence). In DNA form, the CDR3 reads TGCAGTGCAACGAGGGAGATGGATGGCGCCTTC. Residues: CSATREMDGAF.

The DNA of the CDR3 is TGTGCCAGCAGGTTCCCCGGGACAGGGCGGTCCAATGAGCAGTTCTTC. Amino acid sequence: CASRFPGTGRSNEQFF. The genes are TRBV28 and TRBJ2-1; 9 positions agree with TRBD1. Germline V gene data show CDR1 as MDHEN and CDR2 as SYDVKM. This CDR3 spans 16 amino acids. Unmatched junction bases numbered 12, after V lost 6 bases and J lost 6 bases. The full variable domain, completed using reference TRBV28 and TRBJ2-1, is DVKVTQSSRYLVKRTGEKVFLECVQDMDHENMFWYRQDPGLGLRLIYFSYDVKMKEKGDIPEGYSVSREKKERFSLILESASTNQTSMYLCASRFPGTGRSNEQFFGPGTRLTVL.

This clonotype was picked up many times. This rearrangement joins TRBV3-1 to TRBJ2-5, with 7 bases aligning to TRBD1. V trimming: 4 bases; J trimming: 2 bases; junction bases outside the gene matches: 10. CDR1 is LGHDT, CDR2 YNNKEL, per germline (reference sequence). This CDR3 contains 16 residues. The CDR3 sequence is CASSPGQSSGQETQYF. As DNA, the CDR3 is TGTGCCAGCAGCCCGGGACAGTCCTCAGGGCAAGAGACCCAGTACTTC.

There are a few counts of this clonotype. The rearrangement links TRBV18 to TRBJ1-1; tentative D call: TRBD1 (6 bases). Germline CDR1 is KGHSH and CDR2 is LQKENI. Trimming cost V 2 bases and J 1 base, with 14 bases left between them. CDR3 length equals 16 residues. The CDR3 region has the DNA TGTGCCAGCTCACCATCGGTACAGGGAGGGAACACTGAAGCTTTCTTT. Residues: CASSPSVQGGNTEAFF.

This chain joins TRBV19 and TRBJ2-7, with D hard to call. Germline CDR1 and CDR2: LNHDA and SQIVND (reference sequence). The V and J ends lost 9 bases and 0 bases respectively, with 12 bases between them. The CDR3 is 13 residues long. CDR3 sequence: CASRLTDSYEQYF. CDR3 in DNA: TGTGCCAGCCGACTGACGGACTCCTACGAGCAGTACTTC.

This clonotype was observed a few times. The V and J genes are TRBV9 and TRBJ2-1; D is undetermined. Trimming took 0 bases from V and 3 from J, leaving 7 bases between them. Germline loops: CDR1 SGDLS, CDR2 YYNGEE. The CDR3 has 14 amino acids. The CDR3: CASSVDLDYNEQFF. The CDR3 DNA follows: TGTGCCAGCAGCGTAGATCTAGACTACAATGAGCAGTTCTTC.

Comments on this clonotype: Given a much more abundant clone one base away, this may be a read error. The CDR3 DNA reads as TGTGCCAGCAGTTTGACACAGGCTAACTCCTACAAGCAGTACTTC. It is translated as CASSLTQANSYKQYF. The genes are TRBV28 and TRBJ2-7, with TRBD1 as a possible D gene (5 bases). The CDR3 consists of 15 residues. From germline, CDR1 is MDHEN and CDR2 SYDVKM.

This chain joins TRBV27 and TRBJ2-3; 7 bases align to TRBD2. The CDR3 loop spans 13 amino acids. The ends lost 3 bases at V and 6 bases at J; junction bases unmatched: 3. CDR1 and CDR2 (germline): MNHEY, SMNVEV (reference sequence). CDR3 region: CASSFTSADTQYF. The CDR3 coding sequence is TGTGCCAGCAGTTTTACTAGCGCCGATACGCAGTATTTT.

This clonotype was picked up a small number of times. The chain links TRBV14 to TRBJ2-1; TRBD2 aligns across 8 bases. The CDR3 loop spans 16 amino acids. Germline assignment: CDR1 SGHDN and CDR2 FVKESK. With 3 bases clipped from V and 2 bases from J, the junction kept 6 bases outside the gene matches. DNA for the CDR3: TGTGCCAGCAGCCACCAAGCGGGAGCAACCTACAATGAGCAGTTCTTC. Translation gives CASSHQAGATYNEQFF. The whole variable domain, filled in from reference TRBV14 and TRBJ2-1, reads EAGVTQFPSHSVIEKGQTVTLRCDPISGHDNLYWYRRVMGKEIKFLLHFVKESKQDESGMPNNRFLAERTGGTYSTLKVQPAELEDSGVYFCASSHQAGATYNEQFFGPGTRLTVL.

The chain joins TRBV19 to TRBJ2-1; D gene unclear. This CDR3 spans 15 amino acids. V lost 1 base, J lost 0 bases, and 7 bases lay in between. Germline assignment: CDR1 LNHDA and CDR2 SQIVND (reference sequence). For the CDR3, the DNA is TGTGCCAGTAGTATAGGGAAGAGCTCCTACAATGAGCAGTTCTTC. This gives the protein CASSIGKSSYNEQFF. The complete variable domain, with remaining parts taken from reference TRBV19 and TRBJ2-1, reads DGGITQSPKYLFRKEGQNVTLSCEQNLNHDAMYWYRQDPGQGLRLIYYSQIVNDFQKGDIAEGYSVSREKKESFPLTVTSAQKNPTAFYLCASSIGKSSYNEQFFGPGTRLTVL.

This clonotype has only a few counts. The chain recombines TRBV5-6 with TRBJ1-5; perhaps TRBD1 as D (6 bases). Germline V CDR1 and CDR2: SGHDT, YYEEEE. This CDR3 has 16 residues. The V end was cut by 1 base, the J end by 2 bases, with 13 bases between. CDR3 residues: CASSLSGARGNQPQHF. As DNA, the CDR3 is TGTGCCAGCAGCTTGTCAGGGGCTAGGGGCAATCAGCCCCAGCATTTT.

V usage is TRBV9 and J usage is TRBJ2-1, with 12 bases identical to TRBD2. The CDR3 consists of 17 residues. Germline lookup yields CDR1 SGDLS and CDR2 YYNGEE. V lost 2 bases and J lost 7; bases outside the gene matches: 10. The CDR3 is CASSVSPWTSGKNEQFF. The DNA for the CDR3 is TGTGCCAGCAGCGTGAGCCCTTGGACTAGCGGGAAAAATGAGCAGTTCTTC. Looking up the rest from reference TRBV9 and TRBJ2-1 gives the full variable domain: DSGVTQTPKHLITATGQRVTLRCSPRSGDLSVYWYQQSLDQGLQFLIQYYNGEERAKGNILERFSAQQFPDLHSELNLSSLELGDSALYFCASSVSPWTSGKNEQFFGPGTRLTVL.

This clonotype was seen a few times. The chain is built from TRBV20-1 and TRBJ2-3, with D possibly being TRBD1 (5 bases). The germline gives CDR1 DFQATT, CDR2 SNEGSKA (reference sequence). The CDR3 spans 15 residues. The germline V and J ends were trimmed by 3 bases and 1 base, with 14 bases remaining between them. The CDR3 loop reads CSASPLSRGTDTQYF. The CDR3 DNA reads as TGCAGTGCTAGCCCTTTGTCCAGGGGCACAGATACGCAGTATTTT.

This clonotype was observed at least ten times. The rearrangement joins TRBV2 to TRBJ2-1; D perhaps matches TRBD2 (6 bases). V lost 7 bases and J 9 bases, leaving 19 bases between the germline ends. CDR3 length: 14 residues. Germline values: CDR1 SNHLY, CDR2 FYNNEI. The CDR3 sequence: CASNPDSPAGEQFF. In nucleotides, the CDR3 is TGTGCCAGCAACCCGGACTCGCCAGCGGGTGAGCAGTTCTTC.

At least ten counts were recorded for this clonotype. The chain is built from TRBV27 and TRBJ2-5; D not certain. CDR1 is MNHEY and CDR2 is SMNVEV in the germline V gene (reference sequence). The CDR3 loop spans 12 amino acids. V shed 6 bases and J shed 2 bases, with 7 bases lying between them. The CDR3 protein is CASRGSQETQYF. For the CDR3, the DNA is TGTGCCAGCAGGGGGTCTCAAGAGACCCAGTACTTC.

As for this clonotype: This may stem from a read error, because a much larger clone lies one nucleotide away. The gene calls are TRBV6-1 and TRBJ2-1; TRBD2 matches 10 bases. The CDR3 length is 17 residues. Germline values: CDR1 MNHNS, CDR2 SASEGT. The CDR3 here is CTSSQRLAGSSYNEQFF. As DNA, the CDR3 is TGTACCAGCAGTCAGCGACTAGCGGGCAGCTCCTACAATGAGCAGTTCTTC.

CDR3 residues: CASSYSSNIQYF. The CDR3 DNA reads as TGTGCCAGCAGTTACTCGAGTAACATTCAGTACTTC. The rearrangement links TRBV6-2 or TRBV6-3 to TRBJ2-4; no clear D gene. V was clipped by 0 bases and J by 7 bases, with 4 bases between them. CDR1 is MNHEY, CDR2 SVGEGT, per germline. The CDR3 is 12 residues long.